The clone carrying this TCR beta chain was seen only once. The sample originates from a study of blood T cell repertoires in COVID-19. Background on the study: The cDNA or gDNA used as material had been derived from T cells, B-cell-depleted T cells, or PBMCs.

The table came from immunoSEQ multiplex PCR; TCRdb's copy has only in-frame clones and leaves some out. The table has about 190,000 clones, approximately 84% seen once. Germline V gene data show CDR1 as MNHEY and CDR2 as SVGAGI. The CDR3 runs 14 residues. V dropped 2 bases and J dropped 3; count of bases not matched to a gene: 4. V is TRBV6-5 and J is TRBJ2-7, with 7 positions matching TRBD2. Sequences were obtained from peripheral blood. The sequence came from a woman in her 70s with active or convalescent COVID-19. CDR3 nucleotides: TGTGCCAGCAGTTACGGTCTAGCGGACTACGAGCAGTACTTC. As protein: CASSYGLADYEQYF.